This T cell receptor beta chain emerged from a study of T cells expressing NK-cell markers. The wider study: The TCR beta repertoires originated in sorted CD3+CD56+NKG2C+, CD3+CD56+NKG2C- and CD3+CD56-NKG2C+ T cells. Study-wide findings and caveats: Clarity on HCMV specificity was lacking for the expanded NKG2C+ T cell clones. In a few donors, dominant clonotypes made up roughly 28.3-65% of CD3+CD56-NKG2C+ cells.

Concerning this clonotype: Its antigen remains unidentified.

The CDR3 length is 15 residues. Synthesis of TCR beta cDNA relied on 5'RACE template switching carrying UMIs. TCRdb derives one entry per CDR3 protein from the 5' RACE reads, leaving out DNA. The listing records about 410,000 distinct CDR3 sequences. The sequence was collected from a woman in her fifties or sixties in good health. The V and J genes are TRBV12-3 or TRBV12-4 and TRBJ2-3; TCRdb outputs TRBD2, but without DNA this stays unchecked. The material sequenced was blood T cells: a sorted CD56 or NKG2C T cell subset, CD4+ or CD8+ T cells, or bulk PBMC T cells (not recorded which). The CDR3 here is CASSGLAGARDTQYF.